This record covers a single T cell receptor (beta chain). The germline gives CDR1 SGHTA, CDR2 FQGNSA. V was shortened by 4 bases and J by 4 bases, with 10 bases between the two germline ends. The CDR3 has 14 residues. TCRdb's copy holds only in-frame clones and misses some; the assay was immunoSEQ multiplex PCR. The sample has around 50,000 clones, around 90% seen once. The record originates from a study of technical replicates of blood from several donors. This TCR was recovered from a human donor in good health. Some clones in this sample may be carry-over from other donors' samples. The sample taken for sequencing was PBMCs. V usage is TRBV7-2 and J usage is TRBJ2-2; no definite D call. In nucleotides, the CDR3 is TGTGCCAGCAGCTCTCTGTTGTCCACCGGGGAGCTGTTTTTT. The encoded protein is CASSSLLSTGELFF.